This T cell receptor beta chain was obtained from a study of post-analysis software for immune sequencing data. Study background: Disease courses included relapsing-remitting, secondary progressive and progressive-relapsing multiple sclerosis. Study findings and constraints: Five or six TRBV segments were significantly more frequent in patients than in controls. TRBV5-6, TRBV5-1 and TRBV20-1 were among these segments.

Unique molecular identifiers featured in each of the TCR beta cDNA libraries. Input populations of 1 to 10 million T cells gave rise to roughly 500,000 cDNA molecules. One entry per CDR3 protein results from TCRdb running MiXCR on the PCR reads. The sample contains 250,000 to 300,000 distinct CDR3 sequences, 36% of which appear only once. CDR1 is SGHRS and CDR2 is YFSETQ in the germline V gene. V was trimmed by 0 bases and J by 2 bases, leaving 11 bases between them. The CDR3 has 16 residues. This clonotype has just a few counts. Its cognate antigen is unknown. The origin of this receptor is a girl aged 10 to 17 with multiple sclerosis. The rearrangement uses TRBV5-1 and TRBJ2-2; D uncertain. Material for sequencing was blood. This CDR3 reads CASSLAGQSNTGELFF. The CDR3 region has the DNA TGCGCCAGCAGCTTGGCTGGGCAGTCCAACACCGGGGAGCTGTTTTTT. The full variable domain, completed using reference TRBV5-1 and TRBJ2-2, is KAGVTQTPRYLIKTRGQQVTLSCSPISGHRSVSWYQQTPGQGLQFLFEYFSETQRNKGNFPGRFSGRQFSNSRSEMNVSTLELGDSALYLCASSLAGQSNTGELFFGEGSRLTVL.